This T cell receptor beta chain was recorded in a study of control samples from healthy donors and cancer patients (dated by TCRdb to the early 2020s). From the germline V gene, CDR1 is MGHDK and CDR2 is SYGVNS. The CDR3 contains 18 residues, cysteine and phenylalanine counted. Here the CDR3 DNA is all that survives: 54 bases in frame from base 1. Trimming leaves V shorter by 5 bases and J shorter by 6 bases, with the junction holding 18 bases beyond the gene matches. A remark on this clone: Its binding antigen is unknown. There are no base qualities to consult, and no much larger clone falls within one base.

Libraries were made using the immunoSEQ multiplex PCR assay. Drawn from immuneACCESS, this table holds only the in-frame rearrangements with V and J called that TCRdb kept. Clones are partly lost; checked studies trace under half to an unresolved V gene and leave the rest unexplained. Present in this sample are roughly 400,000 clones, more than 80% of which were seen just once. Around 6.4% of the sample goes to the ten largest clones. Here the chain combines TRBV25-1 and TRBJ2-2, with 7 bases matching TRBD2. This sequence was found in a man aged 35 to 55 with head and neck cancer. Sequences were obtained from PBMCs. The DNA sequence is given as TGTGCCAGCAGTAACGACGGGGGGTCCCGTCGTCTATCCGGGGAGCTGTTTTTT. Its protein product is CASSNDGGSRRLSGELFF.